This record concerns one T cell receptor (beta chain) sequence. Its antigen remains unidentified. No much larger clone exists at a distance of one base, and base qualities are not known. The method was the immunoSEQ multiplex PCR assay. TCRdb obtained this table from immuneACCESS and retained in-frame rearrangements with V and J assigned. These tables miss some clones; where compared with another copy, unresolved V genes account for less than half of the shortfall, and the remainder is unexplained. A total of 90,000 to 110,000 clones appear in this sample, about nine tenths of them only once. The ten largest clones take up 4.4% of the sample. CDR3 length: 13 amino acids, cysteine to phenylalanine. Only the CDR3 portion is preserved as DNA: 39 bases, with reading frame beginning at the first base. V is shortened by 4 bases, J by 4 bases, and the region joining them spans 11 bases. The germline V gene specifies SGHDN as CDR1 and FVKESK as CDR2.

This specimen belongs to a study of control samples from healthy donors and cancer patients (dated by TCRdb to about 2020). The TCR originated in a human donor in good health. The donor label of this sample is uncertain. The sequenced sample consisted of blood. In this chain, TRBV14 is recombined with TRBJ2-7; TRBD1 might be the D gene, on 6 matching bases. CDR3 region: CASSRDTIYEQYF. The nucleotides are TGTGCCAGCAGCCGGGACACCATTTACGAGCAGTACTTC.